These T cell receptor beta chains were read from a single sample in a study of cytomegalovirus exposure and HLA in healthy donors. Sequenced by immunoSEQ multiplex PCR; TCRdb stores in-frame clones only, minus some. The sample includes around 160,000 clones, over 70% seen only once; the top ten take approximately 6.9%. Sequencing was performed on PBMCs. The source is a woman in her 40s in good health and CMV-seropositive. CDR3s leave out the opening cysteine and the closing phenylalanine or tryptophan.

V: TRBV2
J: TRBJ2-2
CDR3: ASSEAGGDTGELF

V: TRBV18
J: TRBJ1-3
CDR3: ASSSGTGGSGNTIY

V: TRBV7-9
J: TRBJ2-5
CDR3: ASSPWDRGETQY

V: TRBV28
J: TRBJ2-7
CDR3: ASSNTIAGTLTYEQY

V: TRBV5-6
J: TRBJ1-1
CDR3: ASSLVRGRGFTEAF

V: TRBV5-1
J: TRBJ1-1
CDR3: ASSLQGSMNTEAF

V: TRBV5-6
J: NA
CDR3: ASSLVQGGYEQY

V: TRBV5-4
J: TRBJ2-1
CDR3: ASSPGQGAGNEQF

V: TRBV5-1
J: TRBJ2-3
CDR3: ASSGTGENTDTQY

V: TRBV7-9
J: TRBJ2-1
CDR3: ASSPRLAGGRNEQF

V: TRBV18
J: TRBJ2-1
CDR3: ASSPLSGFNNEQF

V: TRBV6-1
J: TRBJ1-2
CDR3: ASSEGDRGRTGYT

V: TRBV5-1
J: TRBJ1-2
CDR3: ASSLSAGISGYT

V: TRBV5-4
J: TRBJ1-2
CDR3: ASSLRDSSVYT

V: TRBV5-1
J: TRBJ1-4
CDR3: ASSLELTGEKLF

V: TRBV6-1
J: TRBJ1-4
CDR3: ASRGRTTNEKLF

V: TRBV29-1
J: TRBJ1-4
CDR3: SLELPPTKLF

V: TRBV5-1
J: TRBJ2-7
CDR3: ASSLAGGSQGEQY

V: TRBV15
J: TRBJ2-7
CDR3: ATSREQVPAYEQY

V: TRBV28
J: TRBJ1-3
CDR3: ASSLRVYSGNTIY

V: TRBV10-3
J: TRBJ1-2
CDR3: AISEDSNGYGYT

V: TRBV7-3
J: TRBJ2-2
CDR3: ASSLTRAGAGELF

V: TRBV28
J: TRBJ1-1
CDR3: ASSFDRVNTEAF

V: TRBV7-2
J: TRBJ2-7
CDR3: ASSLDPADFYEQY

V: TRBV9
J: TRBJ1-1
CDR3: ASSASTGRTEAF

V: TRBV9
J: TRBJ2-5
CDR3: ASSPQGLRQETQY

V: TRBV13
J: TRBJ2-7
CDR3: ASSPTRDRGYEQY

V: TRBV6-1
J: TRBJ1-2
CDR3: ASTPDRGYGYT

V: TRBV19
J: TRBJ1-1
CDR3: ASSIYLSGTEAF

V: TRBV2
J: TRBJ1-1
CDR3: ASSQQSPEAF

V: TRBV30
J: TRBJ2-2
CDR3: AWRSGMSTGELF

V: TRBV7-9
J: TRBJ1-6
CDR3: ASSRLGQGVLGSPLH

V: TRBV14
J: TRBJ2-5
CDR3: ASSGYFQETQY

V: TRBV4-2
J: TRBJ2-5
CDR3: ASSPGGGGPFETQY

V: TRBV5-1
J: TRBJ1-6
CDR3: ASSLAQGDGSPLH

V: TRBV21-1
J: TRBJ1-5
CDR3: ASRRGQGIGSNQPQH

V: TRBV27
J: TRBJ2-4
CDR3: ASSLLAAKNIQY

V: TRBV30
J: TRBJ2-2
CDR3: AWRGTGELF

V: TRBV2
J: TRBJ2-5
CDR3: ASRPREGGPQETQY

V: TRBV11-3
J: TRBJ1-5
CDR3: ASSPDREEPQH